Sequencing of this T cell receptor (beta chain) was carried out in a study of yellow fever vaccine responses in identical twins. The study, taken as a whole, reports: Reportedly, the T cell response mounted by twins to vaccine seemed partly convergent, partly personalized.

The V and J ends lost 4 bases and 2 bases respectively, with 9 bases between them. The V gene's germline CDR1 is SNHLY and CDR2 FYNNEI. CDR3 length: 13 residues. Each CDR3 protein is one row after TCRdb ran MiXCR on the RT-PCR reads. Of about 3,100 distinct CDR3 sequences listed, around 88% are singletons. To note about this clonotype: Its antigen is unknown.

The receptor comes from a woman in her late teens or twenties who received the yellow fever vaccine. The genes are TRBV2 and TRBJ2-7, with D tentatively TRBD1 or TRBD2 (5 bases each). The starting material was T cells from blood (PBMCs), unsorted or a sorted subset (not recorded which), obtained before or after yellow fever vaccination (not recorded which). In nucleotides, the CDR3 is TGTGCCAGCAGTGGGGACGGAACCTACGAGCAGTACTTC. Its translation: CASSGDGTYEQYF.